The 10 T cell receptor beta chains presented below share a single source sample, sequenced in a study of technical replicates of blood from several donors. Only in-frame clones appear in the TCRdb table, and some are missing; sequencing was by immunoSEQ multiplex PCR. This sample carries about 83,000 clones, about 90% of them seen once, and the ten largest clones take approximately 0.25%. The sample was T cells isolated from PBMCs. The source of these receptors is a human donor in good health.

The rearrangement uses TRBV5-4 and TRBJ2-2; D remains unclear. This CDR3 is 15 amino acids long. Germline CDR1 SGHNT, CDR2 YYREEE (reference sequence). The V end lost 4 bases, the J end lost 2 bases, and 12 bases lay between the germline ends. The CDR3 nucleotides read TGTGCCAGCAGCCAAGAGGCCCTAAACACCGGGGAGCTGTTTTTT. Encoded protein: CASSQEALNTGELFF.

The chain employs TRBV19 and TRBJ2-7, with 9 bases matching TRBD1. Germline CDR1 reads LNHDA; CDR2 reads SQIVND (reference sequence). The length of the CDR3 is 14 residues. The V and J ends lost 5 bases and 0 bases, in that order; junction bases with no gene match: 2. As DNA, the CDR3 is TGTGCCAGTAGTCAGACAGGGGGCTCCTACGAGCAGTACTTC. It is translated as CASSQTGGSYEQYF.

The chain carries TRBV7-2 and TRBJ1-6; the D gene is possibly TRBD1 (6 bases). This CDR3 spans 14 amino acids. Germline CDR1 reads SGHTA; CDR2 reads FQGNSA. Between the trimmed V and J ends, which lost 4 bases and 4 bases, there was a span of 8 bases. CDR3 nucleotides: TGTGCCAGCAGCTGGGGGCTATATAATTCACCCCTCCACTTT. Its protein is CASSWGLYNSPLHF. The full variable domain, in which reference TRBV7-2 and TRBJ1-6 provide the parts outside the CDR3, is GAGVSQSPSNKVTEKGKDVELRCDPISGHTALYWYRQSLGQGLEFLIYFQGNSAPDKSGLPSDRFSAERTGGSVSTLTIQRTQQEDSAVYLCASSWGLYNSPLHFGNGTRLTVT.

About this clone itself: The junction shows a germline mismatch at one end, possibly a read error. V usage is TRBV7-7 and J usage is TRBJ1-1; a weak D match, TRBD1 (6 bases). From germline, CDR1 is SSHAT and CDR2 FNYEAQ (reference sequence). CDR3 length equals 18 residues. The CDR3 loop reads CASSLFPRTGRMNTEAFF. In DNA form, the CDR3 reads TGTGCTAGCAGCTTATTCCCTCGAACAGGGAGAATGAACACTGAAGCTTTCTTT.

This chain joins TRBV7-9 and TRBJ2-5, with D perhaps matching TRBD2 (5 bases). Trimming took off 5 bases at V and 5 bases at J, with 18 bases between the two ends. Germline assignment: CDR1 SEHNR and CDR2 FQNEAQ (reference sequence). This CDR3 has 15 amino acids. The CDR3 sequence: CASSPDSLLPETQYF. The CDR3 region has the DNA TGTGCCAGCAGCCCGGACTCCCTATTACCGGAGACCCAGTACTTC.

The chain joins TRBV10-3 to TRBJ1-2; 7 bases fit TRBD1. The junction had 14 bases not matched to a gene; V was cut back by 8 bases and J by 8 bases. This CDR3 region has 14 residues. Germline V gene data show CDR1 as ENHRY and CDR2 as SYGVKD. The CDR3 coding sequence is TGTGCCATCGGGGTCCCACAGGGGATTCAGGGCTACACCTTC. Its protein product is CAIGVPQGIQGYTF.

This clone was picked up one time. The V gene is TRBV11-2, the J gene TRBJ2-7; 10 nucleotides align to TRBD1. The CDR3 extends over 16 amino acids. Germline CDR1 and CDR2: SGHAT and FQNNGV. V lost 4 bases, J lost 3 bases, and 9 bases stayed unmatched. The CDR3 is CASSSYRDRGIYEQYF. In DNA form, the CDR3 reads TGTGCCAGCAGCTCGTATCGGGACAGGGGAATCTACGAGCAGTACTTC. The full variable domain, in which reference TRBV11-2 and TRBJ2-7 provide the parts outside the CDR3, is EAGVAQSPRYKIIEKRQSVAFWCNPISGHATLYWYQQILGQGPKLLIQFQNNGVVDDSQLPKDRFSAERLKGVDSTLKIQPAKLEDSAVYLCASSSYRDRGIYEQYFGPGTRLTVT.

This chain links TRBV10-1 with TRBJ1-1; TRBD1 aligns across 7 bases. Germline V lookup: CDR1 WNHNN, CDR2 SYGVQD (reference sequence). V trimming: 8 bases; J trimming: 3 bases; junction bases outside the gene matches: 6. This CDR3 contains 13 residues. The CDR3 nucleotides are TGCGCCAGCCGGACAGGCCCGTACACTGAAGCTTTCTTT. This gives the protein CASRTGPYTEAFF.

V is TRBV5-6 and J is TRBJ1-6; 7 bases agree with TRBD1. Looked up from germline, CDR1 is SGHDT and CDR2 is YYEEEE. This CDR3 region has 15 residues. V shed 4 bases and J 6 bases; nucleotides not matched to a gene: 7. The CDR3 region has the DNA TGTGCCAGCAGCCCACTTGGACAGGTTAATTCACCCCTCCACTTT. Encoded protein: CASSPLGQVNSPLHF.

V is TRBV5-6 and J is TRBJ2-5, with 8 bases fitting TRBD2. The CDR3 runs 16 residues. The V and J ends lost 0 bases and 2 bases, in that order; junction bases with no gene match: 6. The germline CDR1 and CDR2 sequences are SGHDT and YYEEEE. For the CDR3, the DNA is TGTGCCAGCAGCTTGGCCTATACGGGGGGGCAAGAGACCCAGTACTTC. Encoded protein: CASSLAYTGGQETQYF.